The rows below give T cell receptor beta chains drawn from one sample of a study of T cells in tuberculosis. This table comes from immunoSEQ multiplex PCR, and its TCRdb copy is limited to in-frame clones, with some not included. The sample contains 20,000 to 25,000 clones, approximately 92% of which appear only once. The source material was PBMCs. The receptors here all came from a donor aged 10-29 years with latent tuberculosis or without tuberculosis infection. The CDR3 runs from the conserved cysteine through the conserved F or W. Fields, in order: clone size, V gene, J gene, D gene, CDR3 protein, CDR3 DNA. A D gene is named only where the DNA matches it firmly. Expanded clones are given a class, and other clones once, few, many or no size at all.

size: NA; V: TRBV5-1; J: TRBJ2-1; D: TRBD1; CDR3: CASSVRDRGPNEQFF; DNA: TGCGCCAGCAGCGTCCGGGACAGGGGGCCCAATGAGCAGTTCTTC
size: NA; V: TRBV30; J: TRBJ2-3; D: TRBD1; CDR3: CAWGKGQSRDTQYF; DNA: TGTGCCTGGGGTAAGGGACAGTCAAGGGATACGCAGTATTTT
size: NA; V: TRBV7-8; J: TRBJ2-5; D: TRBD2; CDR3: CASSLGTSGGGGTQYF; DNA: TGTGCCAGCAGCTTAGGGACTAGCGGGGGAGGAGGGACCCAGTACTTC
size: NA; V: TRBV7-3; J: TRBJ2-5; D: TRBD2; CDR3: CASSKGLAGAETQYF; DNA: TGTGCCAGCAGCAAGGGACTAGCGGGGGCAGAGACCCAGTACTTC
size: NA; V: TRBV5-1; J: TRBJ2-3; D: NA; CDR3: CASSFNGDTQYF; DNA: TGCGCCAGCAGCTTCAACGGAGATACGCAGTATTTT
size: NA; V: TRBV5-1; J: TRBJ2-2; D: TRBD2; CDR3: CASSLFLAGGATNTGELFF; DNA: TGCGCCAGCAGCTTGTTTTTAGCGGGGGGAGCGACGAACACCGGGGAGCTGTTTTTT
size: NA; V: TRBV5-1; J: TRBJ2-3; D: NA; CDR3: CASSSGDTAGSTDTQYF; DNA: TGCGCCAGCAGCTCGGGGGATACGGCGGGAAGCACAGATACGCAGTATTTT
size: NA; V: TRBV2; J: TRBJ2-2; D: TRBD2; CDR3: CASSAGLAGGAGTGELFF; DNA: TGTGCCAGCAGTGCGGGACTAGCGGGGGGGGCCGGGACCGGGGAGCTGTTTTTT
size: NA; V: TRBV19; J: TRBJ1-2; D: NA; CDR3: CATHGETEAQDYGYTF; DNA: TGTGCCACCCACGGGGAGACGGAGGCCCAAGACTATGGCTACACCTTC
size: NA; V: TRBV6-5; J: TRBJ1-2; D: NA; CDR3: CASSYSGSNYGYTF; DNA: TGTGCCAGCAGTTACTCGGGCTCTAACTATGGCTACACCTTC
size: NA; V: TRBV4-3; J: TRBJ2-1; D: NA; CDR3: CASSHTYWRASYNEQFF; DNA: TGCGCCAGCAGCCATACTTATTGGAGGGCGTCCTACAATGAGCAGTTCTTC
size: NA; V: TRBV15; J: TRBJ1-2; D: TRBD1; CDR3: CATSRAGTGRGYTF; DNA: TGTGCCACCAGCAGAGCCGGGACAGGGCGGGGCTACACCTTC
size: NA; V: TRBV5-4; J: TRBJ2-1; D: NA; CDR3: CASSRPTEDNEQFF; DNA: TGTGCCAGCAGCCGACCCACCGAGGACAATGAGCAGTTCTTC
size: NA; V: TRBV27; J: TRBJ2-7; D: NA; CDR3: CASSLGGGFEQYF; DNA: TGTGCCAGCAGTTTAGGTGGCGGGTTCGAGCAGTACTTC
size: NA; V: TRBV6-5; J: TRBJ1-1; D: TRBD1; CDR3: CASKGTVGSYGEAFF; DNA: TGTGCCAGCAAAGGGACAGTAGGGAGCTACGGTGAAGCTTTCTTT
size: NA; V: TRBV28; J: TRBJ1-1; D: NA; CDR3: CASSKQGNEAFF; DNA: TGTGCCAGCAGCAAACAGGGAAACGAGGCTTTCTTT
size: few; V: TRBV11-3; J: TRBJ2-5; D: TRBD2; CDR3: CASSRNGLAQETQYF; DNA: TGTGCCAGCAGTCGAAATGGACTAGCGCAAGAGACCCAGTACTTC
size: NA; V: TRBV2; J: TRBJ1-2; D: NA; CDR3: CASGKGDYGYTF; DNA: TGTGCCAGCGGGAAGGGGGACTATGGCTACACCTTC
size: once; V: TRBV19; J: TRBJ1-2; D: NA; CDR3: CASSMDLDRAYGYTF; DNA: TGTGCCAGTAGTATGGATTTGGACAGAGCCTATGGCTACACCTTC
size: NA; V: TRBV28; J: TRBJ1-2; D: NA; CDR3: CASSLGQSLGGYTF; DNA: TGTGCCAGCAGTTTAGGACAGAGCTTAGGTGGCTACACCTTC
size: NA; V: TRBV2; J: TRBJ2-7; D: NA; CDR3: CARGQRYYEQYF; DNA: TGTGCCAGAGGACAGAGATACTACGAGCAGTACTTC
size: NA; V: TRBV27; J: TRBJ1-3; D: TRBD1; CDR3: CASRRTGGLSGNTIYF; DNA: TGTGCCAGCAGACGGACAGGGGGACTTTCTGGAAACACCATATATTTT
size: NA; V: TRBV5-1; J: TRBJ2-5; D: TRBD2; CDR3: CASSPASGGYQETQYF; DNA: TGCGCCAGCAGCCCCGCTAGCGGGGGGTACCAAGAGACCCAGTACTTC
size: NA; V: TRBV7-3; J: TRBJ2-1; D: TRBD2; CDR3: CASSLLAGIYNEQFF; DNA: TGTGCCAGCAGCCTACTAGCGGGGATATACAATGAGCAGTTCTTC
size: NA; V: TRBV30; J: TRBJ1-1; D: NA; CDR3: CAWSGGRGNAFF; DNA: TGTGCCTGGAGTGGGGGGAGGGGAAATGCTTTCTTT
size: NA; V: TRBV29-1; J: TRBJ1-1; D: TRBD1; CDR3: CSVAVTGGTEAFF; DNA: TGCAGCGTCGCAGTTACAGGGGGCACTGAAGCTTTCTTT
size: NA; V: TRBV5-1; J: TRBJ1-2; D: NA; CDR3: CASSFSGVGYTF; DNA: TGCGCCAGCAGCTTTTCAGGGGTTGGCTACACCTTC
size: few; V: TRBV4-2; J: TRBJ2-7; D: TRBD2; CDR3: CASSGTGTSGGYEQYF; DNA: TGTGCCAGCAGTGGGACCGGGACTAGCGGGGGGTACGAGCAGTACTTC
size: NA; V: TRBV4-3; J: TRBJ2-2; D: TRBD1; CDR3: CASSQDKGTRDRDTGELFF; DNA: TGCGCCAGCAGCCAAGATAAAGGGACACGGGACAGGGACACCGGGGAGCTGTTTTTT
size: NA; V: TRBV29-1; J: TRBJ2-3; D: TRBD2; CDR3: CSVPPLGGGSTDTQYF; DNA: TGCAGCGTCCCACCTTTGGGGGGGGGAAGCACAGATACGCAGTATTTT
size: few; V: TRBV2; J: TRBJ1-2; D: NA; CDR3: CASTGEGRPGYTF; DNA: TGTGCCAGCACTGGGGAGGGGCGACCGGGCTACACCTTC